This TCR beta chain was observed in a study of cytomegalovirus exposure and HLA in healthy donors. Study observations and caveats: In a later analysis, several top co-occurrence clusters appeared linked to parvovirus B19, influenza, CMV and Epstein-Barr virus.

PCR used 60 Vbeta primers and 13 Jbeta primers. The method was immunoSEQ multiplex PCR; TCRdb's version includes in-frame clones alone and lacks a portion of them. Among about 130,000 clones listed, 79% were seen once. Germline V gives CDR1 MNHEY, CDR2 SMNVEV (reference sequence). V lost 3 bases, J lost 3 bases, and 21 bases lay in between. This CDR3 is built from 17 residues. On this clone itself: Its antigen is not identified.

This sequence was found in a man aged 18-30 years in good health and CMV-seronegative. V is TRBV27 and J is TRBJ2-7; TRBD2 might be the D (5 bases). Input material: PBMCs. The CDR3 loop is CASSFSFRTAGYYEQYF. In DNA form, the CDR3 reads TGTGCCAGCAGTTTTTCTTTCCGGACTGCAGGATACTACGAGCAGTACTTC.